What follows are 20 T cell receptor beta chains derived from one specimen sequenced in a study of T cells in localized non-small cell lung cancer. The data were produced by immunoSEQ multiplex PCR, yet TCRdb's version contains in-frame clones alone and is incomplete. The sample holds tens of thousands of clones, 80% seen once. The specimen comprised PBMCs, sampled before any cancer treatment. These receptor sequences come from a man aged 40 to 70 with stage II squamous cell lung carcinoma.

The genes are TRBV14 and TRBJ2-7, with a weak D call TRBD2 (7 bases). Germline-derived CDR1 and CDR2 are SGHDN and FVKESK. The length of the CDR3 is 13 residues. V shed 6 bases and J shed 5 bases, with 14 bases lying between them. The CDR3 is CASSLAGAHEQYF. As DNA, the CDR3 is TGTGCCAGCAGTCTTGCGGGGGCCCACGAGCAGTACTTC.

The J gene is TRBJ1-5, the V gene TRBV9; a weak D match, TRBD1 (5 bases). Germline loops: CDR1 SGDLS, CDR2 YYNGEE. The germline V and J ends were trimmed by 2 bases and 1 base, with 10 bases remaining between them. This CDR3 contains 15 residues. CDR3 sequence (DNA): TGTGCCAGCAGCGTCGGGGGGAACAGCAATCAGCCCCAGCATTTT. Translating gives CASSVGGNSNQPQHF. Combining the CDR3 with reference TRBV9 and TRBJ1-5 gives the whole variable domain DSGVTQTPKHLITATGQRVTLRCSPRSGDLSVYWYQQSLDQGLQFLIQYYNGEERAKGNILERFSAQQFPDLHSELNLSSLELGDSALYFCASSVGGNSNQPQHFGDGTRLSIL.

The genes are TRBV28 and TRBJ2-7; a weak D match, TRBD1 (6 bases). Germline values: CDR1 MDHEN, CDR2 SYDVKM. With 4 bases removed from V and 4 bases from J, the gap between germline ends came to 20 bases. The CDR3 consists of 16 residues. This chain's CDR3 is CASSSHDRRGGYEQYF. CDR3 sequence (DNA): TGTGCCAGCAGTTCACACGATAGACGAGGGGGTTACGAGCAGTACTTC.

The J gene is TRBJ2-3, the V gene TRBV9; D unresolved. CDR3 length equals 14 residues. V gave up 0 bases and J gave up 3 bases, with 8 bases separating them. CDR1 and CDR2 (germline): SGDLS, YYNGEE. In nucleotides, the CDR3 is TGTGCCAGCAGCGTAGGGGTTACGACAGATACGCAGTATTTT. Protein: CASSVGVTTDTQYF.

This clone showed up just a few times. The genes are TRBV27 and TRBJ1-2; D is undetermined. Germline V lookup: CDR1 MNHEY, CDR2 SMNVEV (reference sequence). The V and J ends lost 5 bases and 6 bases respectively, with 13 bases between them. The CDR3 runs 13 residues. Written as DNA, the CDR3 is TGTGCCAGCAGTCCCGGAACTGCCCATGGCTACACCTTC. Translating it yields CASSPGTAHGYTF.

The chain combines TRBV4-1 with TRBJ2-7, with a tentative D call TRBD1 (6 bases). Looked up from germline, CDR1 is MGHRA and CDR2 is YSYEKL. This CDR3 is 13 amino acids long. V was shortened by 0 bases and J by 3 bases, with 6 bases between the two germline ends. The CDR3 region has the DNA TGCGCCAGCAGCCAAGAACAGGGCTACGAGCAGTACTTC. It translates to CASSQEQGYEQYF.

This rearrangement joins TRBV27 to TRBJ2-7; a possible D gene is TRBD2 (6 bases). The length of the CDR3 is 14 residues. Germline CDR1 MNHEY, CDR2 SMNVEV (reference sequence). The V gene lost 8 bases and the J gene lost 6 bases, with 20 bases spanning the gap. In DNA, the CDR3 is TGTGCCAGCGAGAGGGCGGGAAATAGGGGCGAGCAGTACTTC. It encodes CASERAGNRGEQYF.

The V call is TRBV30, the J call TRBJ2-4; D assignment may be TRBD1 or TRBD2 (5 bases each). With 5 bases removed from V and 9 bases from J, the gap between germline ends came to 23 bases. The CDR3 runs to 15 residues. CDR1 is GTSNPN, CDR2 SVGIG, per germline (reference sequence). CDR3 region: CAWSPGRSQSGIQYF. The CDR3 bases are TGTGCCTGGTCTCCGGGACGTTCGCAATCGGGCATTCAGTACTTC.

This chain uses TRBV27 with TRBJ2-3; 8 bases are a match to TRBD2. V was clipped by 9 bases and J by 1 base; unmatched bases: 3. CDR3 size: 13 residues. Per germline, CDR1 MNHEY and CDR2 SMNVEV (reference sequence). In DNA, the CDR3 is TGTGCCAGTGCGACTAGCGGCACAGATACGCAGTATTTT. This encodes CASATSGTDTQYF.

This clone was observed a few times. V gene TRBV7-2 combines with J gene TRBJ1-1, with D uncertain. The CDR3 is 14 amino acids. Germline V gives CDR1 SGHTA, CDR2 FQGNSA. The V end was cut by 3 bases, the J end by 3 bases, with 11 bases between. The CDR3 bases are TGTGCCAGCAGCTTTCTTCCAACATACACTGAAGCTTTCTTT. Its translation: CASSFLPTYTEAFF.

The chain couples TRBV6-1 to TRBJ1-5, with 10 nucleotides matching TRBD1. Germline V gene sequence: CDR1 MNHNS, CDR2 SASEGT. Trimming removed 7 bases from V and 8 bases from J; junction bases left unmatched: 11. The CDR3 is made up of 15 amino acids. The CDR3 here is CASMMGQGTLKPQHF. The CDR3 DNA reads TGTGCCAGCATGATGGGACAGGGGACATTAAAGCCCCAGCATTTT.

This clone was recorded a few times. V is TRBV7-2 and J is TRBJ1-6; D is ambiguous. Germline values: CDR1 SGHTA, CDR2 FQGNSA. The ends were cut back, 5 bases at V and 7 bases at J, with 12 bases in the middle. The CDR3 totals 14 residues. The CDR3 DNA reads as TGTGCCAGCAGCCCCGCGGCCAGAAATTCACCCCTCCACTTT. Its translation is CASSPAARNSPLHF.

This chain connects TRBV7-9 to TRBJ1-2; tentatively, D is TRBD1 (5 bases). This CDR3 is built from 12 residues. Trimming removed 6 bases from V and 8 bases from J, with 13 bases in between. The germline V gene encodes CDR1 SEHNR and CDR2 FQNEAQ (reference sequence). The CDR3 DNA reads as TGTGCCAGCAGTAGATGGGGCGGCGGCTACACCTTC. Its translation: CASSRWGGGYTF.

The chain combines TRBV28 with TRBJ2-6; TRBD2 is a possible D gene (5 bases). The CDR3 length is 16 residues. Between the trimmed V and J ends, which lost 6 bases and 0 bases, there was a span of 12 bases. Germline lookup yields CDR1 MDHEN and CDR2 SYDVKM. Here the CDR3 reads CASRPPGSSGANVLTF. CDR3 nucleotide sequence: TGTGCCAGCAGACCTCCGGGGAGCTCTGGGGCCAACGTCCTGACTTTC.

This clone was seen a handful of times. This rearrangement joins TRBV13 to TRBJ1-2; no firm D call. The CDR3 covers 15 residues. Looked up from germline, CDR1 is PRHDT and CDR2 is FYEKMQ (reference sequence). With 0 bases removed from V and 4 bases from J, the gap between germline ends came to 12 bases. The CDR3 reads CASSLGLRPAYGYTF. CDR3 nucleotide sequence: TGTGCCAGCAGCTTAGGTCTTAGACCTGCCTATGGCTACACCTTC.

This clone turned up a few times. The chain recombines TRBV5-6 with TRBJ1-1; D might be TRBD1 (6 bases). Germline CDR1 and CDR2: SGHDT and YYEEEE. The CDR3 consists of 15 residues. The germline V and J ends were trimmed by 1 base and 5 bases, with 15 bases remaining between them. The CDR3 is CASSLSGGRGTEAFF. The CDR3 region has the DNA TGTGCCAGCAGCTTGTCGGGGGGCCGAGGGACTGAAGCTTTCTTT.

The chain carries TRBV6-6 and TRBJ2-3; possibly TRBD1 for D (6 bases). V was shortened by 6 bases and J by 4 bases, with 11 bases between the two germline ends. The CDR3 spans 13 residues. Germline CDR1 MNHNY, CDR2 SVGAGI (reference sequence). The CDR3 nucleotides read TGTGCCAGCAGACGAACAGGGTCAGATACGCAGTATTTT. It yields the protein CASRRTGSDTQYF.

The chain couples TRBV6-9 to TRBJ2-7; weak D call: TRBD1 (5 bases). The CDR3 is 14 amino acids. The ends were cut back, 6 bases at V and 0 bases at J, with 12 bases in the middle. The V gene's germline CDR1 is MNHGY and CDR2 SVAAGI. The CDR3 bases are TGTGCCAGCAGCCGTGACAGAAGCTCCTACGAGCAGTACTTC. Translating it yields CASSRDRSSYEQYF.

V and J are TRBV19 and TRBJ1-5; the D is unclear. The germline V and J ends were trimmed by 1 base and 3 bases, with 7 bases remaining between them. Germline V gene data show CDR1 as LNHDA and CDR2 as SQIVND (reference sequence). CDR3 length: 14 residues. Here the CDR3 DNA reads TGTGCCAGTAGTATAGGGGCCTACAATCAGCCCCAGCATTTT. Translation gives CASSIGAYNQPQHF. The full variable domain, its missing parts supplied by reference TRBV19 and TRBJ1-5, is DGGITQSPKYLFRKEGQNVTLSCEQNLNHDAMYWYRQDPGQGLRLIYYSQIVNDFQKGDIAEGYSVSREKKESFPLTVTSAQKNPTAFYLCASSIGAYNQPQHFGDGTRLSIL.

This clone was observed a few times. This chain links TRBV7-9 with TRBJ1-6; TRBD1 matches 7 bases. Trimming at V came to 5 bases and at J to 6 bases, leaving 4 bases not matched to a gene. The CDR3 is 14 amino acids. Germline V gene sequence: CDR1 SEHNR, CDR2 FQNEAQ (reference sequence). The CDR3 DNA reads as TGTGCCAGCAGCCGACAGGGAGGTAATTCACCCCTCCACTTT. Its protein product is CASSRQGGNSPLHF.